These 30 T cell receptor beta chains were all obtained from the same sample, sequenced in a study of blood T cells in healthy people across ages (dated by TCRdb to the mid-2010s). The library relied on 5' RACE. Data came from an Illumina HiSeq 2500. The second PCR ran for roughly 6 to 11 cycles and used a J-beta primer mix along with a sample-barcoded 5' primer. TCRdb took the public reads, trimmed them with fastp at Q25, ran MiXCR for clone calling and kept in-frame beta chains. Records with the same CDR3 protein are collapsed into one entry carrying the most frequent genes and DNA. The table for this sample lists some 930,000 distinct CDR3 sequences; 29% of them were counted only once. The ten largest account for more than 8.5% of the sample. Another study also made use of these data, one on T cells of mothers and their children.

Sequenced material: blood. These receptors were obtained from a woman aged 40 to 49 in good health.

To note about this clonotype: Possible read error: a much larger clone is one base away. This rearrangement joins TRBV3-1 to TRBJ2-1, with TRBD1 as a possible D gene (6 bases). From germline, CDR1 is LGHDT and CDR2 YNNKEL (reference sequence). The V gene lost 6 bases and the J gene lost 10 bases, with 16 bases spanning the gap. The CDR3 consists of 13 residues. The DNA of the CDR3 is TGTGCCAGCAGGGGTACAGGGATCAACGAGCAGTTCTTC. Translating it yields CASRGTGINEQFF.

This clonotype was seen once. Since a much larger clone is just one base distant, this may be a read error. This chain links TRBV13 with TRBJ2-7, with D perhaps assigned TRBD1 or TRBD2 (5 bases each). V lost 1 base, J lost 12 bases, and 22 bases lay in between. CDR1 PRHDT and CDR2 FYEKMQ come from the germline V gene (reference sequence). The CDR3 runs to 15 residues. CDR3 DNA sequence: TGTGCCAGCAGCTTAGCTGGGACGGATCCTACGAAGCGGTACTTC. Encoded protein: CASSLAGTDPTKRYF.

V usage is TRBV18 and J usage is TRBJ1-1; no clear D. The CDR3 spans 13 residues. With 0 bases removed from V and 7 bases from J, the gap between germline ends came to 9 bases. Germline V CDR1 and CDR2: KGHSH, LQKENI. This CDR3 is CASSPPLVNEAFF. The CDR3 DNA follows: TGTGCCAGCTCACCACCGTTGGTTAATGAAGCTTTCTTT. The full variable domain, completed using reference TRBV18 and TRBJ1-1, is NAGVMQNPRHLVRRRGQEARLRCSPMKGHSHVYWYRQLPEEGLKFMVYLQKENIIDESGMPKERFSAEFPKEGPSILRIQQVVRGDSAAYFCASSPPLVNEAFFGQGTRLTVV.

This clonotype was observed many times. The chain uses TRBV29-1 and TRBJ2-6, with D possibly being TRBD2 (5 bases). With 5 bases removed from V and 0 bases from J, the gap between germline ends came to 11 bases. From germline, CDR1 is SQVTM and CDR2 ANQGSEA. This CDR3 comprises 15 residues. Here the CDR3 reads CSVPGLSSGANVLTF. CDR3 nucleotides: TGCAGCGTTCCCGGACTTAGCTCTGGGGCCAACGTCCTGACTTTC.

As to this clonotype: With a much larger clone just one base away, this may be a read error. The chain joins TRBV5-1 to TRBJ2-1; 10 bases match TRBD2. CDR1 is SGHRS, CDR2 YFSETQ, per germline. This CDR3 comprises 15 residues. The CDR3 DNA is TGCACCAGCAGCTTGGAAACTAGCGGGGCAGGTGAGCAGTTCTTC. This gives the protein CTSSLETSGAGEQFF.

This chain connects TRBV29-1 to TRBJ2-7; no clear D gene. Germline V gene lookup returns CDR1 SQVTM and CDR2 ANQGSEA. The CDR3 runs 13 residues. V gave up 4 bases and J gave up 0 bases, with 10 bases separating them. For the CDR3, the DNA is TGCAGCGTTGTAGGGCCGAGCTCCTACGAGCAGTACTTC. Protein sequence: CSVVGPSSYEQYF.

The chain carries TRBV18 and TRBJ2-2; D may be TRBD2 (6 bases). CDR3 size: 18 residues. V shed 3 bases and J shed 0 bases, with 17 bases lying between them. Germline CDR1 and CDR2: KGHSH and LQKENI. The DNA for the CDR3 is TGTGCCAGCTCACCTCTTGACAGCGGGTACCCGAACACCGGGGAGCTGTTTTTT. Encoded protein: CASSPLDSGYPNTGELFF.

V usage is TRBV6-2 or TRBV6-3 and J usage is TRBJ2-2; D assignment may be TRBD1 or TRBD2 (6 bases each). Germline loops: CDR1 MNHEY, CDR2 SVGEGT. V was pared by 6 bases and J by 8 bases, with 13 bases between. This CDR3 spans 13 amino acids. The CDR3: CASRQGGEGELFF. In DNA, the CDR3 is TGTGCCAGCAGACAGGGAGGTGAGGGGGAGCTGTTTTTT.

The chain joins TRBV18 to TRBJ2-7; 11 bases are shared with TRBD2. This CDR3 has 15 residues. The V gene end was trimmed by 6 bases and the J gene end by 2 bases; junction bases not matched to a gene: 6. CDR1 and CDR2 (germline): KGHSH, LQKENI. The CDR3 DNA reads TGTGCCAGCTCGGAAACTAGCGGGGGCCCCTACGAGCAGTACTTC. It translates to CASSETSGGPYEQYF.

The CDR3, as DNA: TGTGCCAGCACCTTTCGGGGTAGTTCACCCCTCCACTTT. Amino acid sequence: CASTFRGSSPLHF. This sequence joins TRBV3-1 and TRBJ1-6; D ambiguous. Trimming removed 7 bases at V and 9 bases at J, with 13 bases between. Germline assignment: CDR1 LGHDT and CDR2 YNNKEL (reference sequence). This CDR3 comprises 13 residues.

This clonotype appeared many times. The rearrangement uses TRBV7-9 and TRBJ2-7; D may be TRBD2 (6 bases). The CDR3 contains 14 residues. Germline CDR1 reads SEHNR; CDR2 reads FQNEAQ (reference sequence). Between the trimmed V and J ends, which lost 1 base and 2 bases, there was a span of 9 bases. The CDR3 region has the DNA TGTGCCAGCAGCTTAGAGGGAGGACCCTACGAGCAGTACTTC. It specifies CASSLEGGPYEQYF.

This rearrangement joins TRBV28 to TRBJ1-4, with 7 bases matching TRBD1. The CDR3 totals 16 residues. V trimming: 3 bases; J trimming: 0 bases; junction bases outside the gene matches: 4. CDR1 is MDHEN, CDR2 SYDVKM, per germline. In nucleotides, the CDR3 is TGTGCCAGCAGTTTGGGGACAGTTACAACTAATGAAAAACTGTTTTTT. As protein: CASSLGTVTTNEKLFF.

This clonotype was observed a handful of times. CDR3 residues: CASSPAAAGREQFF. DNA for the CDR3: TGTGCCAGCAGCCCCGCTGCGGCAGGTAGGGAGCAGTTCTTC. V and J are TRBV28 and TRBJ2-1; no clear D. V gave up 6 bases and J gave up 10 bases, with 19 bases separating them. The CDR3 runs to 14 residues. The germline V gene has CDR1 MDHEN and CDR2 SYDVKM.

This clonotype showed up just a few times. V usage is TRBV5-6 and J usage is TRBJ2-1; 10 bases map to TRBD2. CDR1 and CDR2 (germline): SGHDT, YYEEEE. V shed 4 bases, J shed 3 bases, and the junction held 10 bases outside the gene matches. This CDR3 is built from 17 residues. The CDR3 coding sequence is TGTGCCAGCAGCCCCCGCCCCCTAGCGGGGGTCTACAATGAGCAGTTCTTC. Its translation: CASSPRPLAGVYNEQFF.

The V and J genes are TRBV14 and TRBJ2-3; a weak D match, TRBD1 (6 bases). Germline CDR1 is SGHDN and CDR2 is FVKESK. This CDR3 is 16 amino acids long. Trimming left V 5 bases short and J 3 bases short, with 18 bases between. CDR3 in DNA: TGTGCCAGCAGCTTTCGGACAGTTGGGGCTACAGATACGCAGTATTTT. Its translation: CASSFRTVGATDTQYF.

This clonotype was counted a few times. The rearrangement links TRBV7-2 to TRBJ1-1; D may be TRBD1 (6 bases). V dropped 2 bases and J dropped 5 bases, with 15 bases sitting between them. Germline assignment: CDR1 SGHTA and CDR2 FQGNSA. The CDR3 has 15 residues. The CDR3 loop is CASSLSRGRGTEAFF. The CDR3 nucleotides are TGTGCCAGCAGCTTATCACGGGGGCGAGGGACTGAAGCTTTCTTT.

This clonotype was found a few times. The chain recombines TRBV5-1 with TRBJ1-2, with a possible D match to TRBD1 (6 bases). Germline loops: CDR1 SGHRS, CDR2 YFSETQ. The CDR3 runs to 16 residues. Trimming left V 0 bases short and J 0 bases short, with 12 bases between. CDR3 DNA: TGCGCCAGCAGCTTGGAGACGACAGGTTCTAACTATGGCTACACCTTC. Translating gives CASSLETTGSNYGYTF.

There are a few counts of this clonotype. V usage is TRBV28 and J usage is TRBJ1-2, with TRBD1 as a possible D gene (5 bases). Trimming left V 6 bases short and J 4 bases short, with 15 bases between. The CDR3 has 14 residues. CDR1 and CDR2 (germline): MDHEN, SYDVKM. The CDR3 coding sequence is TGTGCCAGCAGACAGTATACAGGTAGCTATGGCTACACCTTC. Its translation: CASRQYTGSYGYTF.

This clonotype was seen repeatedly, ten times or more. The chain employs TRBV27 and TRBJ2-7, with D maybe TRBD1 (7 bases). V dropped 0 bases and J dropped 2 bases, with 20 bases sitting between them. CDR3 size: 18 residues. In germline, CDR1 is MNHEY, CDR2 SMNVEV (reference sequence). The CDR3 protein is CASSLSNPTGSGAYEQYF. Here the CDR3 DNA reads TGTGCCAGCAGTTTATCGAACCCGACAGGGTCGGGGGCCTACGAGCAGTACTTC.

This clonotype was observed many times. In DNA, the CDR3 is TGCGCCAGCAGCTTGGAAAGGTCAACCCCCTACGAGCAGTACTTC. It is translated as CASSLERSTPYEQYF. This chain uses TRBV5-1 with TRBJ2-7; D is undetermined. V was trimmed by 0 bases and J by 2 bases, leaving 12 bases between them. The CDR3 runs 15 residues. Germline loops: CDR1 SGHRS, CDR2 YFSETQ.

The chain has TRBV25-1 and TRBJ2-3; D gene unclear. The germline V gene has CDR1 MGHDK and CDR2 SYGVNS. This CDR3 region has 13 residues. Trimming cost V 4 bases and J 4 bases, with 9 bases left between them. The CDR3 protein is CASSGDFSDTQYF. As DNA, the CDR3 is TGTGCCAGCAGTGGTGACTTTTCAGATACGCAGTATTTT.

This clonotype came up a few times. The V gene is TRBV5-1, the J gene TRBJ2-2; tentative D call: TRBD1 (6 bases). CDR3 length: 16 residues. CDR1 is SGHRS and CDR2 is YFSETQ in the germline V gene. With 3 bases removed from V and 0 bases from J, the gap between germline ends came to 12 bases. The CDR3 loop reads CASSWGTPTNTGELFF. CDR3 bases: TGCGCCAGCAGCTGGGGGACACCTACGAACACCGGGGAGCTGTTTTTT.

This clonotype has a handful of counts. The rearrangement uses TRBV6-2 or TRBV6-3 and TRBJ2-1; 9 positions agree with TRBD2. With V trimmed by 2 bases and J by 5 bases, 4 bases remained unmatched. The V gene's germline CDR1 is MNHEY and CDR2 SVGEGT. This CDR3 is built from 15 residues. The CDR3 sequence is CASSYKLAGNNEQFF. The CDR3 DNA reads TGTGCCAGCAGTTACAAACTAGCGGGTAACAATGAGCAGTTCTTC.

The gene calls are TRBV20-1 and TRBJ2-3, with 15 bases aligning to TRBD2. CDR1 is DFQATT, CDR2 SNEGSKA, per germline (reference sequence). Trimming removed 3 bases from V and 2 bases from J; junction bases left unmatched: 6. The CDR3 covers 17 residues. Written as DNA, the CDR3 is TGCAGTGCTAGTGCGGGGACTAGCGGGGGGCTCACAGATACGCAGTATTTT. This translates into CSASAGTSGGLTDTQYF.

Note on this clonotype: This could be a read error, since a much larger clone is one nucleotide away. This CDR3 fails to terminate in the conserved phenylalanine or tryptophan, so it likely reflects a read error. This rearrangement joins TRBV10-3 to TRBJ2-5; TRBD1 matches 9 bases. The trim removed 7 bases at V and 5 bases at J, leaving 5 bases unmatched. Germline V gene lookup returns CDR1 ENHRY and CDR2 SYGVKD. The CDR3 contains 13 residues. This CDR3 reads CAIKDRGGETQYL. The CDR3 nucleotides read TGTGCCATCAAGGACAGGGGCGGGGAGACCCAGTACTTA.

V and J are TRBV9 and TRBJ2-5; TRBD1 is a possible D gene (6 bases). V lost 0 bases, J lost 11 bases, and 14 bases lay in between. CDR1 and CDR2 (germline): SGDLS, YYNGEE. This CDR3 is built from 13 residues. CDR3 bases: TGTGCCAGCAGCGTAGATGGGGGCTGGGAGCAGTACTTC. Translating it yields CASSVDGGWEQYF. Variable domain in full (rest from reference TRBV9 and TRBJ2-5): DSGVTQTPKHLITATGQRVTLRCSPRSGDLSVYWYQQSLDQGLQFLIQYYNGEERAKGNILERFSAQQFPDLHSELNLSSLELGDSALYFCASSVDGGWEQYFGPGTRLLVL.

The rearrangement links TRBV7-3 to TRBJ2-5; 9 positions match TRBD2. From germline, CDR1 is SGHTA and CDR2 FQGTGA. J gave up 5 bases and V 6 bases, and 10 bases lay outside the gene matches. CDR3 length: 15 amino acids. The chain's CDR3 is CASSRAGGREETQYF. DNA for the CDR3: TGTGCCAGCAGTAGAGCGGGGGGCCGTGAGGAGACCCAGTACTTC.

The chain links TRBV4-3 to TRBJ1-2, with D unclear. Trimming took off 4 bases at V and 6 bases at J, with 12 bases between the two ends. CDR3 size: 13 residues. Germline V gene data show CDR1 as LGHNA and CDR2 as YSLEER. The CDR3 region is CASSRGPGNGYTF. The CDR3 nucleotides read TGCGCCAGCAGCCGGGGTCCGGGGAATGGCTACACCTTC.

The gene calls are TRBV2 and TRBJ2-5, with TRBD1 matching over 7 bases. The CDR3 length is 13 residues. Germline V gives CDR1 SNHLY, CDR2 FYNNEI. V lost 4 bases, J lost 11 bases, and 10 bases stayed unmatched. The CDR3 loop is CASSGGQPLEQYF. The CDR3 DNA sequence: TGTGCCAGCAGTGGGGGACAGCCGCTTGAGCAGTACTTC.

The gene calls are TRBV20-1 and TRBJ2-3, with 7 bases that match TRBD1. Germline CDR1 and CDR2: DFQATT and SNEGSKA (reference sequence). This CDR3 is built from 14 residues. V trimming: 4 bases; J trimming: 2 bases; junction bases outside the gene matches: 6. The CDR3 loop is CSAIGTDATDTQYF. CDR3 bases: TGCAGTGCTATCGGGACAGATGCCACAGATACGCAGTATTTT.